Presented here are 5 T cell receptor beta chains from one specimen sequenced in a study of T cells in Graves' hyperthyroidism and ophthalmopathy. Amplification of TCR beta CDR3 regions used RNA as the template. RT-PCR in the first round (using the HTBI primer set) targeted the TCR CDR3. TCRdb re-called the multiplex PCR reads through MiXCR, storing one row per CDR3 protein. The table records roughly 280,000 distinct CDR3 sequences, approximately 15% of them present only once. The specimen sequenced was blood. Every receptor here comes from a woman aged 55-69 years with Graves' ophthalmopathy.

In this sample, this clonotype turned up many times. The chain joins TRBV20-1 to TRBJ1-5; D remains unclear. CDR1 and CDR2 from the germline V gene are DFQATT and SNEGSKA (reference sequence). The CDR3 length is 13 residues. V lost 4 bases to trimming and J lost 0 bases, with 7 bases between them. The CDR3 here is CSAMRDSNQPQHF. Here the CDR3 DNA reads TGCAGTGCTATGCGGGATAGCAATCAGCCCCAGCATTTT.

The chain has TRBV19 and TRBJ1-5; possibly TRBD1 for D (5 bases). V gave up 10 bases and J gave up 9 bases, with 13 bases separating them. Germline CDR1 reads LNHDA; CDR2 reads SQIVND (reference sequence). The CDR3 spans 11 residues. The DNA for the CDR3 is TGTGCCACCGACCAGGGAGGGCCCCAGCATTTT. Its protein product is CATDQGGPQHF.

This clonotype was counted only a few times. The V call is TRBV6-2 or TRBV6-3, the J call TRBJ1-5, with D possibly matching TRBD1 (6 bases). The CDR3 contains 20 residues. Trimming took 0 bases from V and 1 from J, leaving 22 bases between them. Germline lookup yields CDR1 MNHEY and CDR2 SVGEGT. The CDR3 region has the DNA TGTGCCAGCAGTTACTCGTCCCGGGCAGGGGCTTCGCGGAGCAATCAGCCCCAGCATTTT. It is translated as CASSYSSRAGASRSNQPQHF.

The chain uses TRBV6-1 and TRBJ1-4; TRBD1 matches at 7 bases. Germline-derived CDR1 and CDR2 are MNHNS and SASEGT. The trim removed 4 bases at V and 2 bases at J, leaving 7 bases unmatched. This CDR3 is built from 16 residues. This chain's CDR3 is CASSAKIRGTNEKLFF. The DNA for the CDR3 is TGTGCCAGCAGTGCGAAGATCAGGGGGACTAATGAAAAACTGTTTTTT.

As for this clonotype: A clone one base away is much larger, so this may be a read error. The conserved phenylalanine or tryptophan normally closing the CDR3 is absent here, so this likely arose from a read error. The chain is built from TRBV7-4 and TRBJ2-3; 8 nucleotides line up with TRBD1. In germline, CDR1 is SGHVT, CDR2 SQSDAQ. The junction had 9 bases not matched to a gene; V was cut back by 5 bases and J by 2 bases. The CDR3 extends over 16 amino acids. The CDR3 sequence: CASSPSGQDDTDTQYS. The CDR3 DNA is TGTGCCAGCAGCCCCTCGGGACAGGACGACACAGATACGCAGTATTCT.